These 12 T cell receptor beta chains were all obtained from the same sample, sequenced in a study of T cells after somatic rescue of genetic block. Libraries were prepared by immunoSEQ multiplex PCR; TCRdb keeps only in-frame clonotypes and omits some of them. The sample consists of around 50,000 clones, approximately 96% of them appearing once. Sequenced: peripheral blood mononuclear cells (PBMCs). Every receptor here comes from a child younger than two.

This chain joins TRBV2 and TRBJ2-7; D tentatively reads TRBD1 or TRBD2 (5 bases each). CDR1 and CDR2 from the germline V gene are SNHLY and FYNNEI. Trimming removed 9 bases at V and 0 bases at J, with 15 bases between. The CDR3 covers 14 residues. The CDR3 nucleotides read TGTGCCAGTTTTAGGGACGTTGCCTCCTACGAGCAGTACTTC. It specifies CASFRDVASYEQYF.

The V and J genes are TRBV7-2 and TRBJ2-7, with 13 bases fitting TRBD2. The CDR3 contains 14 residues. CDR1 is SGHTA and CDR2 is FQGNSA in the germline V gene. V lost 4 bases and J lost 9; bases outside the gene matches: 6. The CDR3 reads CASSYWTSGSLQYF. The CDR3 DNA follows: TGTGCCAGCAGCTATTGGACTAGCGGGAGTCTGCAGTACTTC.

This clone appeared a few times. The rearrangement joins TRBV27 to TRBJ2-5, with no clear D. From germline, CDR1 is MNHEY and CDR2 SMNVEV (reference sequence). The V and J ends lost 2 bases and 5 bases respectively, with 9 bases between them. The CDR3 sequence is 13 residues long. In DNA form, the CDR3 reads TGTGCCAGCAGTTTAGATTCCGGCGAGACCCAGTACTTC. The encoded protein is CASSLDSGETQYF.

The chain couples TRBV29-1 to TRBJ2-1, with TRBD1 matching over 8 bases. The V segment lost 5 bases and the J segment 4 bases; nucleotides outside the gene matches: 7. The germline V gene encodes CDR1 SQVTM and CDR2 ANQGSEA. This CDR3 is 14 amino acids long. CDR3 residues: CSVSRDRNYNEQFF. The CDR3 nucleotides read TGCAGCGTTTCCCGGGACAGGAATTACAATGAGCAGTTCTTC.

This sequence joins TRBV5-1 and TRBJ1-3; D remains ambiguous. The CDR3 runs to 13 residues. Germline V lookup: CDR1 SGHRS, CDR2 YFSETQ. The V gene lost 4 bases and the J gene lost 3 bases, with 8 bases spanning the gap. The DNA of the CDR3 is TGCGCCAGCAGCCCGGACGGTGGAAACACCATATATTTT. This sequence encodes CASSPDGGNTIYF.

The CDR3 DNA reads TGTGCCAGCAGTTTCCTCACCGGGACAGGGGATGTAGATACGCAGTATTTT. This codes for CASSFLTGTGDVDTQYF. The J gene is TRBJ2-3, the V gene TRBV28; 10 bases are a match to TRBD1. After removal of 3 bases from V and 5 bases from J, the junction contained 11 bases not matched to a gene. The CDR3 loop spans 17 amino acids. Germline V gene lookup returns CDR1 MDHEN and CDR2 SYDVKM.

The rearrangement uses TRBV19 and TRBJ1-2, with a possible D match to TRBD1 (5 bases). The V gene lost 1 base and the J gene lost 4 bases, with 10 bases spanning the gap. Germline CDR1 is LNHDA and CDR2 is SQIVND (reference sequence). This CDR3 has 14 amino acids. CDR3 in amino acids: CASSIGAGTYGYTF. The DNA for the CDR3 is TGTGCCAGTAGTATAGGGGCAGGGACCTATGGCTACACCTTC.

The chain combines TRBV19 with TRBJ2-1; 7 bases fit TRBD2. The CDR3 is made up of 16 amino acids. Looked up from germline, CDR1 is LNHDA and CDR2 is SQIVND (reference sequence). J gave up 4 bases and V 5 bases, and 11 bases lay outside the gene matches. The CDR3 loop reads CASSAELALTYNEQFF. The CDR3 bases are TGTGCCAGTAGTGCGGAACTAGCGTTAACGTACAATGAGCAGTTCTTC.

The gene calls are TRBV5-8 and TRBJ2-5, with unresolved D. The germline V gene has CDR1 SGHTS and CDR2 YDEGEE. This CDR3 has 13 residues. Trimming took off 1 base at V and 5 bases at J, with 9 bases between the two ends. The CDR3 DNA sequence: TGTGCCAGCAGCTTGCCAGTCGGCGAGACCCAGTACTTC. Protein: CASSLPVGETQYF.

The rearrangement links TRBV9 to TRBJ2-2; D might be TRBD2 (6 bases). The CDR3 extends over 13 amino acids. V dropped 4 bases and J dropped 5 bases, with 9 bases sitting between them. Germline lookup yields CDR1 SGDLS and CDR2 YYNGEE. CDR3 loop: CASSPRETGELFF. The CDR3 DNA reads as TGTGCCAGCAGCCCCCGGGAGACCGGGGAGCTGTTTTTT.

The chain employs TRBV5-4 and TRBJ2-5, with no clear D. CDR3 length: 15 amino acids. V gave up 4 bases and J gave up 2 bases, with 15 bases separating them. Germline V gene data show CDR1 as SGHNT and CDR2 as YYREEE (reference sequence). The CDR3 is CASSLGPAPQETQYF. The CDR3 DNA is TGTGCCAGCAGCCTCGGACCCGCGCCGCAAGAGACCCAGTACTTC. The full variable domain, in which reference TRBV5-4 and TRBJ2-5 provide the parts outside the CDR3, is ETGVTQSPTHLIKTRGQQVTLRCSSQSGHNTVSWYQQALGQGPQFIFQYYREEENGRGNFPPRFSGLQFPNYSSELNVNALELDDSALYLCASSLGPAPQETQYFGPGTRLLVL.

This clone appeared a single time. Other DNA sequences within the sample encode an identical CDR3. The chain links TRBV4-1 to TRBJ2-5; 10 bases align to TRBD1. Trimming cost V 3 bases and J 0 bases; bases outside gene matches: 4. Germline V gives CDR1 MGHRA, CDR2 YSYEKL. The CDR3 is made up of 16 amino acids. CDR3 amino acids: CASSQGQGRYQETQYF. DNA for the CDR3: TGCGCCAGCAGCCAGGGACAGGGGAGGTACCAAGAGACCCAGTACTTC.